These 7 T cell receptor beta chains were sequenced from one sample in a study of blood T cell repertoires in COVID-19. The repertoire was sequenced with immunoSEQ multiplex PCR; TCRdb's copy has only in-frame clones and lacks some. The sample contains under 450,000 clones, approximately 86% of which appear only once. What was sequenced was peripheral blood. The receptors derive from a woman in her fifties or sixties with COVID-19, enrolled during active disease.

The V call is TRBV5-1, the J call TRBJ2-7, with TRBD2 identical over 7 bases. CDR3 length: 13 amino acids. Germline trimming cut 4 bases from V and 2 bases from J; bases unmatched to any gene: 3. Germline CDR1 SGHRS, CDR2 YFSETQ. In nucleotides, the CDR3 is TGCGCCAGCAGCCCCGGGGGGACCTACGAGCAGTACTTC. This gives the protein CASSPGGTYEQYF.

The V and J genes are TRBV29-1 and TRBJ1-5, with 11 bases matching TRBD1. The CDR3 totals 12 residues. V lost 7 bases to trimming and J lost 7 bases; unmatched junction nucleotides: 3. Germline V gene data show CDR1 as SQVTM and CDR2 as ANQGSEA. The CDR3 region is CSAGTGGQPQHF. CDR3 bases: TGCAGCGCTGGGACAGGGGGGCAGCCCCAGCATTTT.

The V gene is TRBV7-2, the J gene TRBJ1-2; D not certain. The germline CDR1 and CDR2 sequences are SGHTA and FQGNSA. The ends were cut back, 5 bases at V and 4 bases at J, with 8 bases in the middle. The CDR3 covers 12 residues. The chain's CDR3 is CASSLRSYGYTF. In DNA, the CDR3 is TGTGCCAGCAGCCTGAGGAGCTATGGCTACACCTTC.

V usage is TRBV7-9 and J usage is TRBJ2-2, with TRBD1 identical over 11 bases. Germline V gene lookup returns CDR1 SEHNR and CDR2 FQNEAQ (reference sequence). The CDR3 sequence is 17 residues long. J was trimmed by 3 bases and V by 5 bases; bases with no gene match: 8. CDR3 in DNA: TGTGCCAGCAGCGCTGGGACAGGGGGTTTCGACACCGGGGAGCTGTTTTTT. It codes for CASSAGTGGFDTGELFF.

CDR3 in amino acids: CASRPGQGSWGGYEQYF. In DNA, the CDR3 is TGTGCCAGCAGGCCGGGACAGGGCTCCTGGGGAGGCTACGAGCAGTACTTC. The J gene is TRBJ2-7, the V gene TRBV7-2; 9 bases agree with TRBD1. V was clipped by 6 bases and J by 3 bases; unmatched bases: 15. The CDR3 has 17 residues. Per the germline V gene, CDR1 is SGHTA and CDR2 is FQGNSA. Full variable domain (outside the CDR3, taken from reference TRBV7-2 and TRBJ2-7): GAGVSQSPSNKVTEKGKDVELRCDPISGHTALYWYRQSLGQGLEFLIYFQGNSAPDKSGLPSDRFSAERTGGSVSTLTIQRTQQEDSAVYLCASRPGQGSWGGYEQYFGPGTRLTVT.

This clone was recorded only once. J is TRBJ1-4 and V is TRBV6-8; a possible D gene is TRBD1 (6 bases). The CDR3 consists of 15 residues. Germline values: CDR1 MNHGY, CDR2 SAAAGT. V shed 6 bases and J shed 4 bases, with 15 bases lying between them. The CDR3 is CASRRGTDFNEKLFF. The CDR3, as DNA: TGTGCCAGCAGGAGGGGGACGGATTTTAATGAAAAACTGTTTTTT.

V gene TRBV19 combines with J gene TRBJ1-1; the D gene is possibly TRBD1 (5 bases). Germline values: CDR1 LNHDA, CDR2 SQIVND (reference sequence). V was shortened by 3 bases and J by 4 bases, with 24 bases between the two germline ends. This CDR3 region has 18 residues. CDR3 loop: CASSMVGGVGPLGTEAFF. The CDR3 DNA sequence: TGTGCCAGTAGTATGGTGGGAGGGGTGGGTCCGCTGGGCACTGAAGCTTTCTTT.